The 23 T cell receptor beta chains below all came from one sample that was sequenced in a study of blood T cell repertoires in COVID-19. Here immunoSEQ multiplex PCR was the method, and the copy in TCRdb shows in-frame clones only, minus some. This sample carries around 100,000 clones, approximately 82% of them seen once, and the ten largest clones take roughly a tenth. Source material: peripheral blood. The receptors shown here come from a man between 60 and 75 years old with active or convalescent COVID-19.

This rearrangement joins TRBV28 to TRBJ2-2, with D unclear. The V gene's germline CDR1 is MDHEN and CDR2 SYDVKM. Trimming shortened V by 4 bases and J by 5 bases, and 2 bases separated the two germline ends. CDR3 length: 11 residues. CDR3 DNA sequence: TGTGCCAGCAGTTCAACCGGGGAGCTGTTTTTT. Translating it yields CASSSTGELFF.

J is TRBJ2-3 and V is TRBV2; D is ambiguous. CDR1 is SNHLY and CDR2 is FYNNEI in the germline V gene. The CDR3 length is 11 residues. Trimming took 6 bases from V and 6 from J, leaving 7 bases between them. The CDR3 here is CASSAKDTQYF. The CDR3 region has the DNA TGTGCCAGCAGCGCGAAGGATACGCAGTATTTT.

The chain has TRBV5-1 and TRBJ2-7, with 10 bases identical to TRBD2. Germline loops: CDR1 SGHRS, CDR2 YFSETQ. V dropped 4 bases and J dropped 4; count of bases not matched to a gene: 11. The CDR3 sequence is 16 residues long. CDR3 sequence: CASSPKGGLASYEQYF. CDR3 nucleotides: TGCGCCAGCAGCCCAAAGGGGGGACTAGCGAGTTACGAGCAGTACTTC.

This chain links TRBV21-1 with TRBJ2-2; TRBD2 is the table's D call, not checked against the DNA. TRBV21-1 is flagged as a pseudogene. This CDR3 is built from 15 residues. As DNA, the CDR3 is TGTGCCAGCAGCAATCCCGGGATTTCCACCGGGGAGCTGTTTTTT. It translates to CASSNPGISTGELFF.

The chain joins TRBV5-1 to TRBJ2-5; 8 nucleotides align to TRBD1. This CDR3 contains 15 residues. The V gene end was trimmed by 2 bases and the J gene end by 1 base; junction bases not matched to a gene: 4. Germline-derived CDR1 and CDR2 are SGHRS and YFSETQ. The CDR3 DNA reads TGCGCCAGCAGCTTAGGGACAGGCATCCAAGAGACCCAGTACTTC. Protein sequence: CASSLGTGIQETQYF.

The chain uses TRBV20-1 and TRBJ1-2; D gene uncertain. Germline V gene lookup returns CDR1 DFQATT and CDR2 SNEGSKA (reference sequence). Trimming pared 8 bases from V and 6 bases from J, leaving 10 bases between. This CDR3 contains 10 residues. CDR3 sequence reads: CSSGRDGYTF. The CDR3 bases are TGCAGTTCCGGGCGGGATGGCTACACCTTC.

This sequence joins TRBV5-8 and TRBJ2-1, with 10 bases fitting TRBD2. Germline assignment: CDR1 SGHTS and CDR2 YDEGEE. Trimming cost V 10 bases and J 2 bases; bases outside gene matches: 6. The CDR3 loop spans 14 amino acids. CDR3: CAGKAGGPYNEQFF. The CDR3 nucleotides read TGTGCCGGAAAAGCGGGAGGGCCCTACAATGAGCAGTTCTTC.

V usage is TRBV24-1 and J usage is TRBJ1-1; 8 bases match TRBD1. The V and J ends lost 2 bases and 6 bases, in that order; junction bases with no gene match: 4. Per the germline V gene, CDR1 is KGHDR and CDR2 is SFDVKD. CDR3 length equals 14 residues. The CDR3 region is CATSDSPTGAEAFF. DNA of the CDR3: TGTGCCACCAGTGATTCCCCGACAGGGGCTGAAGCTTTCTTT.

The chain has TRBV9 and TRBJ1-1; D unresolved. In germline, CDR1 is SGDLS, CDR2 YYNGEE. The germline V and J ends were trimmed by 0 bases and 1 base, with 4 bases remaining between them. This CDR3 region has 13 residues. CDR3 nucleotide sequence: TGTGCCAGCAGCGTAGATCAGAACACTGAAGCTTTCTTT. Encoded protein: CASSVDQNTEAFF.

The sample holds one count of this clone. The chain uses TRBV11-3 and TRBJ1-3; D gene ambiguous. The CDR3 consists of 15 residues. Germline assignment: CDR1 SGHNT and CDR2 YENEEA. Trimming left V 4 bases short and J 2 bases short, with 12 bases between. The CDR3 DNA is TGTGCCAGCAGCTCCGCGGGCGTAGCTGGAAACACCATATATTTT. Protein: CASSSAGVAGNTIYF.

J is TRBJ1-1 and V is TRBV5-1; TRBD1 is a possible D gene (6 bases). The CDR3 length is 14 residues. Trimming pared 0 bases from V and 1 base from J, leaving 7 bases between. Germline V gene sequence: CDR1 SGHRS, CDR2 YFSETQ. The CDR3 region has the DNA TGCGCCAGCAGCTTGGTGACAGGGAACACTGAAGCTTTCTTT. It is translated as CASSLVTGNTEAFF.

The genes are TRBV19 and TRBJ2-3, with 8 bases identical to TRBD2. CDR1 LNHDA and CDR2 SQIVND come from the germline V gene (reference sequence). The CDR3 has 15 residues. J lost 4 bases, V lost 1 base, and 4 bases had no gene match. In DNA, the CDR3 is TGTGCCAGTAGTATAGTGACTAGCGATTCAGATACGCAGTATTTT. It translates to CASSIVTSDSDTQYF. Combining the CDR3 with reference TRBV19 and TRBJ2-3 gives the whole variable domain DGGITQSPKYLFRKEGQNVTLSCEQNLNHDAMYWYRQDPGQGLRLIYYSQIVNDFQKGDIAEGYSVSREKKESFPLTVTSAQKNPTAFYLCASSIVTSDSDTQYFGPGTRLTVL.

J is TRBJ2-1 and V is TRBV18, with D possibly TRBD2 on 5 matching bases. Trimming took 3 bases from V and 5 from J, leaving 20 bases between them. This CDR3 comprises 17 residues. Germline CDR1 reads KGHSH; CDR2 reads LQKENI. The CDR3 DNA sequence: TGTGCCAGCTCACCGAGTACGAAGCCCGGGGTCCACAATGAGCAGTTCTTC. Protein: CASSPSTKPGVHNEQFF.

CDR3 sequence (DNA): TGTGCCAGCAGCTTTGTGGGAGGGGCGACTGAAGCTTTCTTT. This codes for CASSFVGGATEAFF. The chain employs TRBV7-9 and TRBJ1-1; D may be TRBD1 (5 bases). The CDR3 covers 14 residues. V was trimmed by 3 bases and J by 5 bases, leaving 13 bases between them. CDR1 and CDR2 from the germline V gene are SEHNR and FQNEAQ (reference sequence).

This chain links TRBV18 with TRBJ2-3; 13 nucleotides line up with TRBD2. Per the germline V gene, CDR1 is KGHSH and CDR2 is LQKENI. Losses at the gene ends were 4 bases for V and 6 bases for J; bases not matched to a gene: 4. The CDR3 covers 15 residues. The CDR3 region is CASSQTSGRSDTQYF. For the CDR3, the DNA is TGTGCCAGCTCACAGACTAGCGGGAGGTCGGATACGCAGTATTTT.

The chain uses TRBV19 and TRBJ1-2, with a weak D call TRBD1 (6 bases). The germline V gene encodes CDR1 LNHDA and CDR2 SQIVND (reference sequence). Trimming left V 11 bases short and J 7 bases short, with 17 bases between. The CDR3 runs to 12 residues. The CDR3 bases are TGTGCCGTTCAGGGGACATGGAGTGGCTACACCTTC. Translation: CAVQGTWSGYTF.

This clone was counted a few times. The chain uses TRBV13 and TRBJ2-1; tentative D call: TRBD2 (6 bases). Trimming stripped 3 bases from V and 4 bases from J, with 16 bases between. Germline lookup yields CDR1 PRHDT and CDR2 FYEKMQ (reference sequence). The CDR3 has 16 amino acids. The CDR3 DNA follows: TGTGCCAGCAGCTTTCAGTCGCGGAGGGGATACAATGAGCAGTTCTTC. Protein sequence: CASSFQSRRGYNEQFF.

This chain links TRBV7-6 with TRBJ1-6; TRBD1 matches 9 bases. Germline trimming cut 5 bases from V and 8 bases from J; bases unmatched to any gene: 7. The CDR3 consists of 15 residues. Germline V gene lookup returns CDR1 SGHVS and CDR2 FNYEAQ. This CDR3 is CASSRRDRVDSPLHF. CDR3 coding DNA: TGTGCCAGCAGCCGCCGGGACAGGGTGGATTCACCCCTCCACTTT.

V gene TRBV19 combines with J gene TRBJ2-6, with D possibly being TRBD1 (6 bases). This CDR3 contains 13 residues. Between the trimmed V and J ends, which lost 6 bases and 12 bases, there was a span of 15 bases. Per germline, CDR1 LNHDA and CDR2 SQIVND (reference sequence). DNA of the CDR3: TGTGCCAGTAGCCTAAACCGGGACACCGTCCTGACTTTC. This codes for CASSLNRDTVLTF.

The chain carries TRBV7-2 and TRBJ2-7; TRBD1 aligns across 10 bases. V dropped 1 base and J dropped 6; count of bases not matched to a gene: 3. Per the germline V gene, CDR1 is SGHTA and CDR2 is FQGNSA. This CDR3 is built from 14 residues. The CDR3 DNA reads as TGTGCCAGCAGCTTAGGTTGGACAGGGGGCGAGCAGTACTTC. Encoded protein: CASSLGWTGGEQYF.

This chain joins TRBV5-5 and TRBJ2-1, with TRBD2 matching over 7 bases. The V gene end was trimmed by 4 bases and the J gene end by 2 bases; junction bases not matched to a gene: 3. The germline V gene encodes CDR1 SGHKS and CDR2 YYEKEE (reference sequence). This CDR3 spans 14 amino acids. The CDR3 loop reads CASSPLAAYNEQFF. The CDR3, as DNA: TGTGCCAGCAGCCCGCTAGCGGCCTACAATGAGCAGTTCTTC.

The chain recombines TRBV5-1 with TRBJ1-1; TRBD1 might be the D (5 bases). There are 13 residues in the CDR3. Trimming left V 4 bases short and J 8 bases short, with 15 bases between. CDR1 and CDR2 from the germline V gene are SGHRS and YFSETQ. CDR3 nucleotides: TGCGCCAGCAGCCCTAAGCAGGGCCTAGAAGCTTTCTTT. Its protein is CASSPKQGLEAFF.

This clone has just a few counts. This CDR3 is CASSLTSGAYQETQYF. CDR3 nucleotides: TGTGCCAGCAGCTTAACTAGCGGGGCTTACCAAGAGACCCAGTACTTC. The chain joins TRBV11-3 to TRBJ2-5; 10 bases fit TRBD2. V was pared by 2 bases and J by 0 bases, with 3 bases of the junction left unmatched. Germline V gene sequence: CDR1 SGHNT, CDR2 YENEEA. The CDR3 is 16 residues long.